Presented here are 23 T cell receptor beta chains from one specimen sequenced in a study of blood T cells in healthy people across ages. Primers used in a second PCR of roughly 7 to 12 cycles were a sample-barcoded 5' primer and a J-beta primer mix. MiXCR, run by TCRdb on the 5' RACE reads, gives a single entry per CDR3 protein. The sample has about 1.4 million distinct CDR3 sequences; almost 60% are singletons. Sequences were obtained from blood. These receptors originate from a man aged 18 to 29 in good health.

The chain couples TRBV10-3 to TRBJ1-4; tentatively, D is TRBD1 (5 bases). The CDR3 totals 16 residues. The germline CDR1 and CDR2 sequences are ENHRY and SYGVKD. V lost 1 base to trimming and J lost 2 bases, with 11 bases between them. The CDR3 DNA reads as TGTGCCATCAGTGAGTTACAAGGGGCGACTAATGAAAAACTGTTTTTT. Protein sequence: CAISELQGATNEKLFF.

This chain links TRBV7-2 with TRBJ2-7; D is possibly TRBD1 (6 bases). CDR1 is SGHTA and CDR2 is FQGNSA in the germline V gene. This CDR3 has 14 amino acids. The ends were cut back, 1 base at V and 5 bases at J, with 12 bases in the middle. The CDR3 DNA reads as TGTGCCAGCAGCTTAGGAGGGGGTGGGGACGAGCAGTACTTC. Encoded protein: CASSLGGGGDEQYF.

This clonotype showed up just a few times. The chain uses TRBV10-3 and TRBJ2-1; D tentatively fits TRBD1 or TRBD2 (6 bases each). This CDR3 has 15 amino acids. V gave up 1 base and J gave up 10 bases, with 17 bases separating them. Per germline, CDR1 ENHRY and CDR2 SYGVKD. The CDR3 region is CAISEFGTQGGEQFF. The CDR3 DNA reads as TGTGCCATCAGTGAGTTCGGCACGCAAGGGGGGGAGCAGTTCTTC.

This sequence joins TRBV5-5 and TRBJ2-5; 9 bases align to TRBD1. With 6 bases clipped from V and 3 bases from J, the junction kept 6 bases outside the gene matches. The CDR3 covers 14 residues. Germline V gene sequence: CDR1 SGHKS, CDR2 YYEKEE (reference sequence). In nucleotides, the CDR3 is TGTGCCAGCACATTTCGGACAGGGGAAGAGACCCAGTACTTC. This translates into CASTFRTGEETQYF.

V usage is TRBV15 and J usage is TRBJ2-6, with 7 positions matching TRBD1. Trimming cost V 3 bases and J 9 bases; bases outside gene matches: 11. CDR1 and CDR2 (germline): LNHNV, YYDKDF (reference sequence). The CDR3 extends over 16 amino acids. The CDR3 sequence is CATSSRGQAKDNVLTF. The DNA of the CDR3 is TGTGCCACCAGCAGTCGCGGACAGGCAAAGGACAACGTCCTGACTTTC.

This clonotype was seen a handful of times. The V and J genes are TRBV9 and TRBJ1-4; 12 bases fit TRBD1. With V trimmed by 0 bases and J by 8 bases, 2 bases remained unmatched. This CDR3 contains 15 residues. Germline CDR1 and CDR2: SGDLS and YYNGEE. This CDR3 reads CASSVEGQGAEKLFF. The DNA for the CDR3 is TGTGCCAGCAGCGTAGAGGGACAGGGGGCCGAAAAACTGTTTTTT.

This clonotype turned up a few times. The V gene is TRBV24-1, the J gene TRBJ2-2; D unresolved. The CDR3 is 13 residues long. The V gene lost 4 bases and the J gene lost 6 bases, with 8 bases spanning the gap. Germline values: CDR1 KGHDR, CDR2 SFDVKD. The CDR3, as DNA: TGTGCCACCAGTGACCTATATGCCGGGGAGCTGTTTTTT. Translated: CATSDLYAGELFF.

A note on this clonotype: At one end, the junction sequence differs from germline, possibly due to a read error. The V and J genes are TRBV6-5 and TRBJ2-1; D is uncertain. The CDR3 length is 15 residues. The germline V gene has CDR1 MNHEY and CDR2 SVGAGI. The CDR3 here is CDSSYSPRNYNQQFF. CDR3 DNA: TGTGACAGCAGTTACTCCCCTAGAAATTACAATCAGCAGTTCTTC.

In nucleotides, the CDR3 is TGTGCCAGCAGCCAAACACGGAGTAACTACGAGCAGTACTTC. It specifies CASSQTRSNYEQYF. The chain is built from TRBV14 and TRBJ2-7; D gene unclear. The length of the CDR3 is 14 residues. CDR1 is SGHDN, CDR2 FVKESK, per germline. Trimming pared 2 bases from V and 3 bases from J, leaving 11 bases between.

Notes on this clonotype: The junction and the germline gene differ at one end; a read error may be behind it. The chain recombines TRBV6-6 with TRBJ2-6, with unresolved D. The CDR3 length is 16 residues. The germline gives CDR1 MNHNY, CDR2 SVGAGI (reference sequence). CDR3 DNA: TGTGCCAGCAGTTTACCAGGATCTTCTGAGGCCAACGTCCTGACTTTC. It codes for CASSLPGSSEANVLTF.

The chain uses TRBV5-1 and TRBJ2-7; 8 nucleotides match TRBD1. This CDR3 is 15 amino acids long. Germline values: CDR1 SGHRS, CDR2 YFSETQ. V lost 4 bases, J lost 10 bases, and 16 bases stayed unmatched. The CDR3 DNA is TGCGCCAGCAGCCCCTTCGGGACAGGAAATAACCGCCAGTACTTC. This translates into CASSPFGTGNNRQYF. Combining the CDR3 with reference TRBV5-1 and TRBJ2-7 gives the whole variable domain KAGVTQTPRYLIKTRGQQVTLSCSPISGHRSVSWYQQTPGQGLQFLFEYFSETQRNKGNFPGRFSGRQFSNSRSEMNVSTLELGDSALYLCASSPFGTGNNRQYFGPGTRLTVT.

In its sample, this clonotype was seen once. The chain combines TRBV2 with TRBJ1-1; D unresolved. Looked up from germline, CDR1 is SNHLY and CDR2 is FYNNEI. V shed 6 bases and J shed 4 bases, with 18 bases lying between them. This CDR3 contains 15 residues. CDR3 bases: TGTGCCAGCAGAACCGACATCTACTCCTCCACTGAAGCTTTCTTT. It is translated as CASRTDIYSSTEAFF.

This clonotype was picked up a small number of times. V gene TRBV12-3 or TRBV12-4 combines with J gene TRBJ2-4, with no clear D. The DNA end is more similar to TRBJ2-7, so the J call may be wrong. The length of the CDR3 is 13 residues. CDR3 in amino acids: CASSSGNSIEQYF. In nucleotides, the CDR3 is TGTGCCAGCAGTTCGGGTAACAGCATCGAGCAGTACTTC.

For this clonotype: One junction end disagrees with the germline gene, perhaps due to a read error. The CDR3 spells CASSLSYERYF. The CDR3 nucleotides read TGTGCCAGCAGCCTTTCCTACGAGCGGTACTTC. The rearrangement links TRBV12-3 or TRBV12-4 to TRBJ2-7; D not resolved. This CDR3 has 11 amino acids.

This clonotype turned up a few times. The DNA for the CDR3 is TGTGCCACCAGCAGAGACTCATTTGGGGCCTTTAATGAAAAACTGTTTTTT. Protein: CATSRDSFGAFNEKLFF. The chain combines TRBV15 with TRBJ1-4; perhaps TRBD1 as D (5 bases). V lost 0 bases, J lost 4 bases, and 15 bases lay in between. CDR1 LNHNV and CDR2 YYDKDF come from the germline V gene (reference sequence). The length of the CDR3 is 17 residues.

CDR3 in DNA: TGTGCCAGCAGTTCGACTAGCGGGGTTTACAATGAGCAGTTCTTC. As protein: CASSSTSGVYNEQFF. V usage is TRBV6-2 or TRBV6-3 and J usage is TRBJ2-1, with 11 bases fitting TRBD2. CDR1 and CDR2 from the germline V gene are MNHEY and SVGEGT. Trimming cost V 4 bases and J 4 bases; bases outside gene matches: 3. This CDR3 is 15 amino acids long.

CDR3 residues: CAISESSGNQPQHF. The CDR3 DNA is TGTGCCATCAGTGAGTCGAGTGGGAATCAGCCCCAGCATTTT. V is TRBV10-3 and J is TRBJ1-5; D ambiguous. The CDR3 sequence is 14 residues long. CDR1 and CDR2 (germline): ENHRY, SYGVKD. V lost 0 bases and J 4 bases, leaving 7 bases between the germline ends.

This sequence joins TRBV20-1 and TRBJ1-1; D gene uncertain. CDR3 length equals 13 residues. V lost 2 bases and J lost 5, with 12 bases in between. Germline V gene data show CDR1 as DFQATT and CDR2 as SNEGSKA (reference sequence). In DNA form, the CDR3 reads TGCAGTGCTAGATCTGGCGCAGGAACTGAAGCTTTCTTT. Translated, it gives CSARSGAGTEAFF.

The J gene is TRBJ2-4, the V gene TRBV28, with D possibly being TRBD1 (5 bases). The CDR3 extends over 15 amino acids. The germline V and J ends were trimmed by 6 bases and 0 bases, with 12 bases remaining between them. The germline V gene encodes CDR1 MDHEN and CDR2 SYDVKM. The CDR3 sequence: CASSFPQGAKNIQYF. DNA of the CDR3: TGTGCCAGCAGCTTTCCCCAGGGAGCCAAAAACATTCAGTACTTC. Combining the CDR3 with reference TRBV28 and TRBJ2-4 gives the whole variable domain DVKVTQSSRYLVKRTGEKVFLECVQDMDHENMFWYRQDPGLGLRLIYFSYDVKMKEKGDIPEGYSVSREKKERFSLILESASTNQTSMYLCASSFPQGAKNIQYFGAGTRLSVL.

The chain employs TRBV27 and TRBJ2-1; 9 bases map to TRBD1. CDR1 and CDR2 from the germline V gene are MNHEY and SMNVEV (reference sequence). V dropped 6 bases and J dropped 4; count of bases not matched to a gene: 7. This CDR3 has 15 amino acids. CDR3 sequence reads: CASSPTGGQYNEQFF. As DNA, the CDR3 is TGTGCCAGCAGCCCGACAGGGGGTCAATACAATGAGCAGTTCTTC.

This clonotype was recorded only once. An end of the junction does not agree with germline; a read error may underlie this. The V call is TRBV6-5, the J call TRBJ1-2; D is unclear. CDR3 length: 13 residues. Germline V gene data show CDR1 as MNHEY and CDR2 as SVGAGI. The CDR3 DNA is TGTGCCTGCAGTTATCGATCTAACTATGGCTACACCTTC. Translating gives CACSYRSNYGYTF.

The sample holds a few counts of this clonotype. This rearrangement joins TRBV7-2 to TRBJ2-6; D gene uncertain. There are 15 residues in the CDR3. V shed 4 bases and J shed 3 bases, with 10 bases lying between them. Germline CDR1 is SGHTA and CDR2 is FQGNSA. CDR3 sequence (DNA): TGTGCCAGCAGCTACGGGTCTTTTGGGGCCAACGTCCTGACTTTC. It encodes CASSYGSFGANVLTF.

V and J are TRBV14 and TRBJ2-5; weak D call: TRBD2 (7 bases). Germline loops: CDR1 SGHDN, CDR2 FVKESK. CDR3 length: 15 amino acids. Trimming took off 0 bases at V and 5 bases at J, with 13 bases between the two ends. CDR3 protein: CASSQDRGGRETQYF. For the CDR3, the DNA is TGTGCCAGCAGCCAAGATAGGGGGGGCCGGGAGACCCAGTACTTC.